This TCR beta chain was profiled in a study of breast tumors, draining lymph nodes, adjacent tissues. Breast cancer patients provided tissue from their axillary draining lymph nodes. The V and J ends lost 6 bases and 6 bases respectively, with 23 bases between them. Germline assignment: CDR1 ENHRY and CDR2 SYGVKD. The CDR3 has 16 residues. TCRdb itself ran the multiplex PCR reads through MiXCR, one entry per CDR3 protein. Of about 140,000 distinct CDR3 sequences listed, less than 35% were seen once; the top ten hold around 2.5%. Material for sequencing was axillary lymph node tissue. The sequence derives from a female donor with breast cancer. Some clones in this sample may be carry-over from other donors' samples. The chain has TRBV10-3 and TRBJ1-2, with D unresolved. In nucleotides, the CDR3 is TGTGCCATCAGGCTTATGGAGGGATGGGATGTCGATGGCTACACCTTC. Its protein product is CAIRLMEGWDVDGYTF.